By share, the clone carrying this T cell receptor beta chain counts as medium-sized (0.01 to 0.1%). The antigen is not known. This beta chain turned up in a library designed for alpha chains; as an off-target read, its abundance says little. Time point described: sample taken at primary tumor resection. Sequencing was performed on whole RNA extracted from tumor and nontumor lung tissue, or from frozen PBMC, and the material was left unsorted. Samples were donated by 72 untreated early-stage non-small cell lung cancer patients. The data were obtained in a study of spatial heterogeneity in lung cancer. General study points: Ubiquitous expanded tumor TCRs were observed in blood more at resection than follow-up.

Unique molecular identifiers, one per molecule, were present on every TCR cDNA molecule. One entry per CDR3 protein, called by TCRdb with MiXCR from the 5' RACE reads. The table lists several thousand distinct CDR3 sequences, roughly a quarter of them singletons. The V gene's germline CDR1 is KGHSH and CDR2 LQKENI. Trimming at V came to 4 bases and at J to 7 bases, leaving 8 bases not matched to a gene. The CDR3 is 15 amino acids. This sequence originates from a female donor with early-stage non-small cell lung cancer. The sample consisted of PBMCs, taken at surgery. The V and J genes are TRBV18 and TRBJ2-1; 9 bases agree with TRBD2. CDR3 DNA sequence: TGTGCCAGCTCACTAGTTAGCGGGAGAGTGAATGAGCAGTTCTTC. This encodes CASSLVSGRVNEQFF.